This TCR beta chain was profiled in a study of Graves' ophthalmopathy and Graves' hyperthyroidism. Amplifying from RNA transcripts, the study obtained TCR beta CDR3 regions. HTBI primers were used in a first-round RT-PCR, which preceded a second-round multiplex PCR. One entry per CDR3 protein, called by TCRdb with MiXCR from the multiplex PCR reads. The table lists more than 1,000,000 distinct CDR3 sequences, around a third of them singletons. Germline V gene data show CDR1 as SGHRS and CDR2 as YFSETQ. This CDR3 spans 20 amino acids. The V and J ends lost 0 bases and 4 bases, in that order; junction bases with no gene match: 14.

This sequence joins TRBV5-1 and TRBJ2-2, with 11 bases aligning to TRBD2. The sequence came from an adult man with Graves' hyperthyroidism. Material: peripheral blood or thyroid tissue (not recorded which). The CDR3 spells CASSLVALAGAKPITGELFF. The CDR3 DNA is TGCGCCAGCAGCTTGGTAGCACTAGCGGGGGCGAAACCAATCACCGGGGAGCTGTTTTTT.